This T cell receptor beta chain was identified in a study of response to subunit inactivated influenza vaccine. Each CDR3 protein gets one entry after TCRdb re-called the RT-PCR reads with MiXCR. The table lists 500,000 to 600,000 distinct CDR3 sequences, 10% to 15% of them singletons. This clonotype has a handful of counts. This CDR3 spans 14 amino acids. Germline V CDR1 and CDR2: SGHRS, YFSETQ. V was cut by 3 bases and J by 6 bases, with 12 bases left in between. This receptor was identified in a man in his fifties who received an inactivated influenza vaccine. The chain is built from TRBV5-1 and TRBJ2-2; a weak D match, TRBD1 (6 bases). Here the sequenced sample was PBMCs from blood, taken roughly 47 days after vaccination. CDR3 sequence (DNA): TGCGCCAGCAGCTCTGGACAGATCGCCGGGGAGCTGTTTTTT. Translation: CASSSGQIAGELFF.